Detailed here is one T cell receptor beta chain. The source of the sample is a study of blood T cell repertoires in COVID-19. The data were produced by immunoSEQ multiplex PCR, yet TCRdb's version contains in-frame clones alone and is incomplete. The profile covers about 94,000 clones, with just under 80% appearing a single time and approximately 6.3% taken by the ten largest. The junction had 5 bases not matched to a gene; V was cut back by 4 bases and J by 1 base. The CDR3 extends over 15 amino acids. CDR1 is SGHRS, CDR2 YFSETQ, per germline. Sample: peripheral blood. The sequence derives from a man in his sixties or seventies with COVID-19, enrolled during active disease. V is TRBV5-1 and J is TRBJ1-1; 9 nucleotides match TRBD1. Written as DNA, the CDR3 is TGCGCCAGCAGCGGGACGACAGGGGGGAACACTGAAGCTTTCTTT. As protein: CASSGTTGGNTEAFF.